The clone carrying this TCR beta chain was counted ten times or more. Its matching antigen is unknown. Relative to the germline gene, one junction end is altered; a read error may explain this. The data stem from a study of T-cell reconstitution after alpha-beta-depleted transplantation in children. Broader study findings: Expanded graft clones, several hundred of them, were reportedly the source of alpha-beta T cells about two months after transplant. When one year had passed after transplant, most T-cell counts and diversity came from newly produced T cells. The origin of high day-60 TCRbeta diversity in some patients lay in surviving recipient T cells and thymic progenitors.

Germline V CDR1 and CDR2: SGHTA, FQGNSA. The CDR3 extends over 11 amino acids. Researchers prepared the TCRbeta library using unique molecular identifiers, the study reports. TCRdb recomputed calls from the PCR reads with MiXCR, one row per CDR3 protein. The data hold some 300,000 distinct CDR3 sequences, with about 9.5% observed a single time. The chain has TRBV7-2 and TRBJ2-7, with 9 bases aligning to TRBD2. The origin of this receptor is a boy younger than two with acute myeloid leukemia, due to receive a stem cell transplant. The sequencing here drew on PBMCs, taken before TCRalphabeta/CD19-depleted stem cell transplant. CDR3 protein: CASSLGPGLAF. The DNA for the CDR3 is TGTGCCAGCAGCTTAGGCCCGGGACTAGCTTTC.